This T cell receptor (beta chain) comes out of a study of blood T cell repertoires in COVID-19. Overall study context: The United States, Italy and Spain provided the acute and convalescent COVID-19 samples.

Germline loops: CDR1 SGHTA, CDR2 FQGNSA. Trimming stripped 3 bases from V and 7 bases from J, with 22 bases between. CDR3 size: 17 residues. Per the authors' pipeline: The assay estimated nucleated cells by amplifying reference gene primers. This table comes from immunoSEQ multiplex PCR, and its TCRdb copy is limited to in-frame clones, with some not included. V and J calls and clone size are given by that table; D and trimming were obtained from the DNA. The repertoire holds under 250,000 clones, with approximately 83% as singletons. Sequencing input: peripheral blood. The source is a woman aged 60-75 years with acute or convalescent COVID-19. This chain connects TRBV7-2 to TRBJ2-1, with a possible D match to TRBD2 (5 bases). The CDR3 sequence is CASSFDPEGLLWNEQFF. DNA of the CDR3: TGTGCCAGCAGCTTTGACCCAGAGGGCCTCTTATGGAATGAGCAGTTCTTC.